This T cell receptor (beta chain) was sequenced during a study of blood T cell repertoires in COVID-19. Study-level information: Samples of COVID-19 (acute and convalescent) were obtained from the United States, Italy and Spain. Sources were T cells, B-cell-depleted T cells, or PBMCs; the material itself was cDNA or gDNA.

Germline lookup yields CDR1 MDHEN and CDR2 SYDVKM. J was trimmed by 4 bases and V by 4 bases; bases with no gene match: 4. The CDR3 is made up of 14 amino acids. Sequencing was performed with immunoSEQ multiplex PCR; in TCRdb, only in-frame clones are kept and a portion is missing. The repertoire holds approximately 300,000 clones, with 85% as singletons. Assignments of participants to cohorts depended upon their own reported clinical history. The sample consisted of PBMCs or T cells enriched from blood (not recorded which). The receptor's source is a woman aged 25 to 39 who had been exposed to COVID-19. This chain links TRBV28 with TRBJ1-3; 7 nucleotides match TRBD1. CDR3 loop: CASSSTGQGNTIYF. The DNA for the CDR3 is TGTGCCAGCAGTTCCACGGGACAGGGAAACACCATATATTTT.